The 18 T cell receptor beta chains in this list originate from one sample, sequenced in a study of shared clonotypes between healthy human individuals. Here immunoSEQ multiplex PCR was the method, and the copy in TCRdb shows in-frame clones only, minus some. The sample contains approximately 2.5 million clones, about 92% of which appear only once. Specimen: naive CD4+ T cells sorted from blood. Subset defined: CD45RA+ positively selected. The receptors come from a man aged 18 to 35 in good health.

The chain uses TRBV29-1 and TRBJ2-5; D is undetermined. Looked up from germline, CDR1 is SQVTM and CDR2 is ANQGSEA. V shed 3 bases and J shed 6 bases, with 11 bases lying between them. The CDR3 has 12 residues. For the CDR3, the DNA is TGCAGCGTTGATGTTGCGAGCAAGACCCAGTACTTC. As protein: CSVDVASKTQYF.

The rearrangement uses TRBV6-6 and TRBJ1-1; 7 nucleotides line up with TRBD1. The V and J ends lost 6 bases and 5 bases, in that order; junction bases with no gene match: 6. The CDR3 has 13 amino acids. Germline V gene data show CDR1 as MNHNY and CDR2 as SVGAGI (reference sequence). CDR3 DNA: TGTGCCAGCAGCCGGGACAGCGGTACTGAAGCTTTCTTT. Translated: CASSRDSGTEAFF.

This rearrangement joins TRBV6-5 to TRBJ1-1; D gene uncertain. V lost 9 bases and J lost 1, with 9 bases in between. Germline V gene sequence: CDR1 MNHEY, CDR2 SVGAGI. The CDR3 loop spans 12 amino acids. CDR3 DNA sequence: TGTGCCAGTAGATGGGGGAACACTGAAGCTTTCTTT. Protein sequence: CASRWGNTEAFF.

The chain carries TRBV28 and TRBJ1-1; D is unresolved. V was cut by 2 bases and J by 1 base, with 14 bases left in between. CDR3 length equals 16 residues. Germline CDR1 reads MDHEN; CDR2 reads SYDVKM. This chain's CDR3 is CASSLAAVPSNTEAFF. The CDR3 region has the DNA TGTGCCAGCAGTTTAGCGGCGGTCCCTTCGAACACTGAAGCTTTCTTT.

The chain joins TRBV30 to TRBJ2-7, with 8 bases aligning to TRBD2. V shed 3 bases, J shed 2 bases, and the junction held 9 bases outside the gene matches. Germline V gene data show CDR1 as GTSNPN and CDR2 as SVGIG (reference sequence). The CDR3 length is 15 residues. The CDR3 protein is CAWRAASGGPYEQYF. The CDR3 DNA reads as TGTGCCTGGAGGGCCGCTTCGGGGGGGCCCTACGAGCAGTACTTC.

The V call is TRBV30, the J call TRBJ2-1; no clear D gene. The CDR3 is made up of 13 amino acids. V lost 6 bases, J lost 0 bases, and 9 bases lay in between. The V gene's germline CDR1 is GTSNPN and CDR2 SVGIG (reference sequence). CDR3 nucleotide sequence: TGTGCCTGTCGGAACGGCTCCTACAATGAGCAGTTCTTC. Translating it yields CACRNGSYNEQFF.

The chain has TRBV7-9 and TRBJ1-4; maybe TRBD1 (5 bases). With 2 bases removed from V and 4 bases from J, the gap between germline ends came to 17 bases. Germline CDR1 reads SEHNR; CDR2 reads FQNEAQ (reference sequence). There are 17 residues in the CDR3. Written as DNA, the CDR3 is TGTGCCAGCAGCTTAAGGGCAGGGTCGGCCCGTAATGAAAAACTGTTTTTT. Protein: CASSLRAGSARNEKLFF.

This chain uses TRBV27 with TRBJ1-6; D ambiguous. Trimming stripped 2 bases from V and 5 bases from J, with 10 bases between. The V gene's germline CDR1 is MNHEY and CDR2 SMNVEV (reference sequence). The CDR3 is 15 amino acids. Here the CDR3 reads CASSLKEVNNSPLHF. CDR3 DNA sequence: TGTGCCAGCAGTTTAAAGGAAGTCAATAATTCACCCCTCCACTTT.

This clone was counted a few times. The gene calls are TRBV5-1 and TRBJ1-1; 7 nucleotides agree with TRBD1. Germline V gives CDR1 SGHRS, CDR2 YFSETQ. The CDR3 sequence is 15 residues long. Trimming cost V 4 bases and J 4 bases; bases outside gene matches: 10. CDR3 bases: TGCGCCAGCAGCAGGACAGGTAGTGGGGCCACTGAAGCTTTCTTT. Amino acid sequence: CASSRTGSGATEAFF.

This chain links TRBV5-1 with TRBJ1-3; a weak D match, TRBD1 (5 bases). The germline gives CDR1 SGHRS, CDR2 YFSETQ. Trimming took 5 bases from V and 4 from J, leaving 13 bases between them. The CDR3 totals 14 residues. The CDR3 nucleotides are TGCGCCAGCAGTCGGGGCTCCGCCGGAAACACCATATATTTT. Its protein product is CASSRGSAGNTIYF.

This clone was picked up one time. This sequence joins TRBV28 and TRBJ2-1; 10 nucleotides line up with TRBD1. Germline loops: CDR1 MDHEN, CDR2 SYDVKM. This CDR3 contains 15 residues. The V gene end was trimmed by 3 bases and the J gene end by 5 bases; junction bases not matched to a gene: 4. The CDR3 bases are TGTGCCAGCAGTTTGACAGGGGGCAAAAACAATGAGCAGTTCTTC. It translates to CASSLTGGKNNEQFF.

The V gene is TRBV9, the J gene TRBJ1-6; no clear D gene. CDR3 length: 14 residues. Germline V gene sequence: CDR1 SGDLS, CDR2 YYNGEE. Trimming shortened V by 5 bases and J by 5 bases, and 11 bases separated the two germline ends. As DNA, the CDR3 is TGTGCCAGCAGTGAGCAGGCGCATAATTCACCCCTCCACTTT. It specifies CASSEQAHNSPLHF.

The chain links TRBV6-6 to TRBJ2-7; 9 bases fit TRBD1. V dropped 4 bases and J dropped 1; count of bases not matched to a gene: 5. Germline CDR1 is MNHNY and CDR2 is SVGAGI (reference sequence). The CDR3 extends over 15 amino acids. In DNA, the CDR3 is TGTGCCAGCAGTTCCCGGGACAGGGTTTCCTACGAGCAGTACTTC. This sequence encodes CASSSRDRVSYEQYF.

The chain joins TRBV19 to TRBJ2-2; the D gene could be TRBD1 or TRBD2 (5 bases each). The length of the CDR3 is 17 residues. V shed 7 bases and J shed 2 bases, with 20 bases lying between them. Germline-derived CDR1 and CDR2 are LNHDA and SQIVND (reference sequence). The CDR3 coding sequence is TGTGCCAGTACCCTAGGGAGCAGGGTGATTAACACCGGGGAGCTGTTTTTT. Protein product: CASTLGSRVINTGELFF.

The chain links TRBV2 to TRBJ1-2; 7 positions match TRBD1. The CDR3 loop spans 14 amino acids. The ends lost 5 bases at V and 8 bases at J; junction bases unmatched: 11. Germline V gene lookup returns CDR1 SNHLY and CDR2 FYNNEI. The CDR3 sequence is CASSWDSLTGGYTF. CDR3 nucleotides: TGTGCCAGCAGTTGGGACAGCCTAACTGGGGGCTACACCTTC.

The chain employs TRBV11-3 and TRBJ2-2; D unresolved. Germline loops: CDR1 SGHNT, CDR2 YENEEA. V was clipped by 6 bases and J by 0 bases, with 11 bases between them. The CDR3 is made up of 15 amino acids. The CDR3 loop is CASSPGYANTGELFF. In nucleotides, the CDR3 is TGTGCCAGCAGTCCTGGGTACGCGAACACCGGGGAGCTGTTTTTT.

The chain combines TRBV5-1 with TRBJ2-6; 7 bases map to TRBD2. The CDR3 runs 15 residues. Germline V CDR1 and CDR2: SGHRS, YFSETQ. V lost 4 bases and J lost 2; bases outside the gene matches: 3. The CDR3 here is CASSGRGAGANVLTF. The CDR3 DNA sequence: TGCGCCAGCAGCGGGAGGGGAGCTGGGGCCAACGTCCTGACTTTC. Together with reference TRBV5-1 and TRBJ2-6, the CDR3 gives the full variable domain: KAGVTQTPRYLIKTRGQQVTLSCSPISGHRSVSWYQQTPGQGLQFLFEYFSETQRNKGNFPGRFSGRQFSNSRSEMNVSTLELGDSALYLCASSGRGAGANVLTFGAGSRLTVL.

This clone was observed once. This rearrangement joins TRBV4-1 to TRBJ2-1; TRBD2 agrees at 9 bases. Germline trimming cut 4 bases from V and 3 bases from J; bases unmatched to any gene: 4. This CDR3 has 15 amino acids. Per germline, CDR1 MGHRA and CDR2 YSYEKL. The CDR3 DNA reads TGCGCCAGCAGCCCCGTAGCGGGAGACTACAATGAGCAGTTCTTC. Translation: CASSPVAGDYNEQFF.